This T cell receptor (beta chain) was found in a study of cytomegalovirus exposure and HLA in healthy donors. Germline values: CDR1 SEHNR, CDR2 FQNEAQ (reference sequence). The CDR3 consists of 18 residues. V lost 6 bases, J lost 2 bases, and 17 bases stayed unmatched. Samples came from healthy bone marrow donors. The PCR made use of 60 Vbeta and 13 Jbeta primers. Profiled with immunoSEQ multiplex PCR; TCRdb holds only in-frame clones, not every one. The sample yields about 130,000 clones, 79% seen once. The origin of this receptor is a man between 35 and 55 years old in good health and CMV-seropositive. The sequencing sample was made of PBMCs. The chain employs TRBV7-9 and TRBJ1-2; 8 bases align to TRBD1. For the CDR3, the DNA is TGTGCCAGCAGTTCAAACCGGAAGGGACAGGCCTCGAACTATGGCTACACCTTC. Translation gives CASSSNRKGQASNYGYTF.